This T cell receptor beta chain was obtained from a study of CD8 T cells in Susac syndrome. The study sequenced TCR beta in blood CD8+ and CD4+ T cells. Relapsing-remitting disease, either stable or active, was present in the multiple sclerosis controls, who were treatment-naive patients. TEMRA cells were FACS-enriched, with CD8+ and CD4+ T cells isolated negatively. There are 15 residues in the CDR3. CDR1 and CDR2 (germline): SGHAT, FQNNGV. V lost 2 bases, J lost 3 bases, and 11 bases lay in between. With random hexamers, 0.5 to 1 ug RNA was reverse transcribed. The CDR3 of TCR beta was amplified by immunoSEQ multiplex PCR across 54 Vbeta and 13 Jbeta. TCRdb re-called the immunoSEQ multiplex PCR reads with MiXCR, one entry per CDR3 protein. The data show fewer than 300,000 distinct CDR3 sequences, around 83% seen once.

The sequence came from a human donor with multiple sclerosis. V is TRBV11-2 and J is TRBJ2-1; D ambiguous. The sequenced sample was CD8+ T cells from PBMCs. This chain's CDR3 is CASSLRQWIYNEQFF. DNA of the CDR3: TGTGCCAGCAGCTTACGCCAGTGGATCTACAATGAGCAGTTCTTC.